Presented here are 8 T cell receptor beta chains from one specimen sequenced in a study of T cell repertoires in cytomegalovirus infection. Using its own MiXCR run on the reads, TCRdb lists one record per CDR3 protein. The sample comprises 310,000 or so distinct CDR3 sequences, about 8.8% of which are singletons, and less than 3% rests with the top ten. Material: PBMCs. All receptors come from a human donor in good health (CMV status not recorded). Some clones in this sample may be carry-over from other donors' samples.

This clonotype was observed many times. The chain couples TRBV6-6 to TRBJ1-1; TRBD1 matches at 8 bases. The germline V gene encodes CDR1 MNHNY and CDR2 SVGAGI (reference sequence). The trim removed 5 bases at V and 2 bases at J, leaving 10 bases unmatched. The CDR3 sequence is 16 residues long. The CDR3 reads CASSPWTGMPNTEAFF. CDR3 DNA sequence: TGTGCCAGCAGTCCCTGGACAGGGATGCCCAACACTGAAGCTTTCTTT.

This clonotype was observed at least ten times. The chain uses TRBV7-9 and TRBJ2-6; D is uncertain. Germline-derived CDR1 and CDR2 are SEHNR and FQNEAQ (reference sequence). This CDR3 spans 12 amino acids. Deletions cut 5 bases from V and 5 bases from J, with 4 bases between. As DNA, the CDR3 is TGTGCCAGCAGCGTCCGGGCCAACGTCCTGACTTTC. This sequence encodes CASSVRANVLTF.

There are many counts of this clonotype. V usage is TRBV2 and J usage is TRBJ2-7; 7 nucleotides agree with TRBD2. CDR1 is SNHLY and CDR2 is FYNNEI in the germline V gene. The CDR3 length is 12 residues. This CDR3 is CAGGGDLYEQYV. The CDR3 DNA sequence: TGTGCGGGGGGAGGGGACCTCTACGAGCAGTACGTC.

In its sample, this clonotype was seen many times. CDR3 in amino acids: CASSIGAGRLRGQPQHF. DNA of the CDR3: TGTGCCAGTAGTATTGGGGCAGGACGACTTCGTGGTCAGCCCCAGCATTTT. This chain uses TRBV19 with TRBJ1-5; D possibly corresponds to TRBD1 (5 bases). The CDR3 has 17 residues. Per germline, CDR1 LNHDA and CDR2 SQIVND (reference sequence). V was clipped by 3 bases and J by 6 bases, with 21 bases between them.

The sample holds many counts of this clonotype. The chain is built from TRBV27 and TRBJ2-1; possible D gene TRBD2, 6 bases. Between the trimmed V and J ends, which lost 5 bases and 4 bases, there was a span of 18 bases. The CDR3 runs to 16 residues. Germline V gene sequence: CDR1 MNHEY, CDR2 SMNVEV (reference sequence). CDR3 amino acids: CASSPLRQGLYNEQFF. The CDR3 region has the DNA TGTGCCAGCAGTCCGCTAAGGCAGGGACTTTACAATGAGCAGTTCTTC.

The J gene is TRBJ2-1, the V gene TRBV6-5; 13 bases fit TRBD2. This CDR3 is built from 16 residues. Germline V CDR1 and CDR2: MNHEY, SVGAGI. Trimming at V came to 7 bases and at J to 7 bases, leaving 10 bases not matched to a gene. The CDR3 DNA reads TGTGCCAGCACCCGGACTAGCGGGGGACGACGGAATGAGCAGTTCTTC. Protein sequence: CASTRTSGGRRNEQFF.

This clonotype was counted at least ten times. The rearrangement joins TRBV6-2 or TRBV6-3 to TRBJ2-1; 10 bases fit TRBD1. Per the germline V gene, CDR1 is MNHEY and CDR2 is SVGEGT. The CDR3 consists of 17 residues. V shed 2 bases and J 3 bases; nucleotides not matched to a gene: 7. The CDR3 is CASSYGKGTGDYNEQFF. DNA for the CDR3: TGTGCCAGCAGTTACGGGAAGGGGACAGGGGACTACAATGAGCAGTTCTTC.

This clonotype was detected many times. As DNA, the CDR3 is TGTGCCAGCAGCCCCTCGGACAGGGCGGCTTTCTTT. It is translated as CASSPSDRAAFF. V gene TRBV6-6 combines with J gene TRBJ1-1; 8 bases are shared with TRBD1. V lost 6 bases, J lost 11 bases, and 8 bases stayed unmatched. The germline V gene has CDR1 MNHNY and CDR2 SVGAGI (reference sequence). The CDR3 runs to 12 residues.